This TCR beta chain was documented in a study of T cell repertoires in cytomegalovirus infection. On the study more broadly: Public signatures in TCR beta pointed to CMV infection and matching HLA type.

This clonotype was observed at least ten times. The germline gives CDR1 SGHTA, CDR2 FQGNSA. The length of the CDR3 is 15 residues. The ends were cut back, 6 bases at V and 0 bases at J, with 14 bases in the middle. Via MiXCR, TCRdb re-called the reads, giving one row per CDR3 protein. The sample lists approximately 500,000 distinct CDR3 sequences; approximately 25% were seen once. The clonotype originates from a human donor in good health (CMV status not recorded). Some clones in this sample may be carry-over from other donors' samples. Sequenced sample: PBMCs. The chain is built from TRBV7-2 and TRBJ1-1; D uncertain. For the CDR3, the DNA is TGTGCCAGCAGTCCCGCCGGACGGATGAACACTGAAGCTTTCTTT. The encoded protein is CASSPAGRMNTEAFF.